The present TCR beta chain was sequenced within a study of blood T cell repertoires in COVID-19. As for the study in general: COVID-19 samples, acute and convalescent, were from the United States, Italy and Spain. Nucleic acid was either cDNA or gDNA, and it came from T cells, B-cell-depleted T cells, or PBMCs.

CDR3 length equals 12 residues. J lost 2 bases, V lost 6 bases, and 2 bases had no gene match. Germline CDR1 and CDR2: SQVTM and ANQGSEA. In the case of this clone: Other DNA variants within this sample encode the same CDR3.

Authors' data handling: By means of reference gene primer amplification, nucleated cell counts were estimated. Assay: immunoSEQ multiplex PCR; the TCRdb copy retains only in-frame clones and omits some. The DNA gave D and trimming, while V, J and clone size come from that table. The data contain 150,000 to 200,000 clones, 70% to 90% of them singletons. V gene TRBV29-1 combines with J gene TRBJ1-1; 8 bases are a match to TRBD1. The clonotype originates from a human donor in a cohort sampled during active COVID-19. The sequenced sample consisted of peripheral blood. The CDR3 region has the DNA TGCAGCGTCGGACAGGGAAACACTGAAGCTTTCTTT. It codes for CSVGQGNTEAFF.